The next 4 T cell receptor beta chains were all read from a single sample in a study of blood T cell repertoires in COVID-19. The assay was immunoSEQ multiplex PCR, and TCRdb's table has in-frame clones only and misses some. The repertoire includes 70,000 or so clones, approximately 86% of them detected once, and under 5% sits in the top ten. Sequencing was carried out using peripheral blood. The receptor source for this set is a man aged 50-59 years with acute or convalescent COVID-19.

CDR3 DNA sequence: TGCGCCACAGCAGAACAGGGCTCTGGGGCCAACGTCCTGACTTTC. It is translated as CATAEQGSGANVLTF. This rearrangement joins TRBV5-1 to TRBJ2-6; TRBD1 might be the D (6 bases). CDR3 length: 15 amino acids. The germline CDR1 and CDR2 sequences are SGHRS and YFSETQ. The germline V and J ends were trimmed by 9 bases and 0 bases, with 13 bases remaining between them.

This rearrangement joins TRBV5-5 to TRBJ1-1; D remains unclear. There are 12 residues in the CDR3. Germline V gives CDR1 SGHKS, CDR2 YYEKEE (reference sequence). V was cut by 5 bases and J by 1 base, with 6 bases left in between. The CDR3 nucleotides read TGTGCCAGCAGGGAGGCGAACACTGAAGCTTTCTTT. Its protein is CASREANTEAFF.

The chain couples TRBV4-1 to TRBJ2-5; TRBD2 agrees at 8 bases. The CDR3 totals 16 residues. J gave up 2 bases and V 4 bases, and 9 bases lay outside the gene matches. The V gene's germline CDR1 is MGHRA and CDR2 YSYEKL. This CDR3 reads CASSLAPGLGQETQYF. The CDR3 DNA is TGCGCCAGCAGCCTCGCGCCGGGACTAGGACAAGAGACCCAGTACTTC.

The chain carries TRBV4-2 and TRBJ1-2; tentatively, D is TRBD1 (5 bases). The ends were cut back, 0 bases at V and 3 bases at J, with 5 bases in the middle. CDR1 LGHNA and CDR2 YNFKEQ come from the germline V gene. The CDR3 is 13 residues long. In DNA, the CDR3 is TGTGCCAGCAGCCAAGACAGGGACTATGGCTACACCTTC. Translating it yields CASSQDRDYGYTF.